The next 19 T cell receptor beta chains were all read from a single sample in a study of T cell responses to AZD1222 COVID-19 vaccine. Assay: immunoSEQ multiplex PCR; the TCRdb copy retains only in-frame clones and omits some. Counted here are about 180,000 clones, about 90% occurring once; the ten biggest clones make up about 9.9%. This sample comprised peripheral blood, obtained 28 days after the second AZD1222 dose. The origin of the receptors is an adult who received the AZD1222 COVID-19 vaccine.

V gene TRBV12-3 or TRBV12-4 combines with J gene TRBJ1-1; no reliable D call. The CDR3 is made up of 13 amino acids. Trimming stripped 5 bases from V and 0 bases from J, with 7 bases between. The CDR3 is CASSGSMNTEAFF. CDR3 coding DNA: TGTGCCAGCAGTGGAAGTATGAACACTGAAGCTTTCTTT.

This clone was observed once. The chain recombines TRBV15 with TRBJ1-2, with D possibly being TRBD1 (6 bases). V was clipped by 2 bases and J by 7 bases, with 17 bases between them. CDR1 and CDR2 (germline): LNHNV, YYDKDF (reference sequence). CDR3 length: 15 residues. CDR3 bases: TGTGCCACCAGCAGACCCAACCCGGGGGCTAGTGGCTACACCTTC. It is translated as CATSRPNPGASGYTF. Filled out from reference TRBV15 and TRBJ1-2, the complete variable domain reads DAMVIQNPRYQVTQFGKPVTLSCSQTLNHNVMYWYQQKSSQAPKLLFHYYDKDFNNEADTPDNFQSRRPNTSFCFLDIRSPGLGDTAMYLCATSRPNPGASGYTFGSGTRLTVV.

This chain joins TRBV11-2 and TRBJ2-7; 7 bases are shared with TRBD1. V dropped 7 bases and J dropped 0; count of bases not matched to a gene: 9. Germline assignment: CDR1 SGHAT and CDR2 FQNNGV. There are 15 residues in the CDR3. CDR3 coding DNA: TGTGCCAGCATCATGGGACAGTCGGACTCCTACGAGCAGTACTTC. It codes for CASIMGQSDSYEQYF. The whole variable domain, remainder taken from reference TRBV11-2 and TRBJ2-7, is EAGVAQSPRYKIIEKRQSVAFWCNPISGHATLYWYQQILGQGPKLLIQFQNNGVVDDSQLPKDRFSAERLKGVDSTLKIQPAKLEDSAVYLCASIMGQSDSYEQYFGPGTRLTVT.

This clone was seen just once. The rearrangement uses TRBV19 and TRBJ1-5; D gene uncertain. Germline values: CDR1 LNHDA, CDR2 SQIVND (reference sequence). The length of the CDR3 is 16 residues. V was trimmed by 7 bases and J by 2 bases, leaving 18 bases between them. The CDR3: CASKIGGVGGNQPQHF. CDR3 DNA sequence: TGTGCCAGTAAGATCGGCGGGGTTGGTGGCAATCAGCCCCAGCATTTT.

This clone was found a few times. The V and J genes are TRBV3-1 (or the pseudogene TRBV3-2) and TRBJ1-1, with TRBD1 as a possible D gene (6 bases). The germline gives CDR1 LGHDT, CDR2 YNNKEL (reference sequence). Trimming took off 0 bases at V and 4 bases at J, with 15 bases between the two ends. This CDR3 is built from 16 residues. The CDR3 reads CASSQELGRGATEAFF. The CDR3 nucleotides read TGTGCCAGCAGCCAAGAATTAGGCAGGGGCGCCACTGAAGCTTTCTTT.

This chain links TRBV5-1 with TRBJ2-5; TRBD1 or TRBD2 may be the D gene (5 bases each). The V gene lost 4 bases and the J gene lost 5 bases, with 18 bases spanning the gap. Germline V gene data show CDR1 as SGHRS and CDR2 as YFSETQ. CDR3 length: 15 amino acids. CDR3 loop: CASSRWAGRAETQYF. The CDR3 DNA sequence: TGCGCCAGCAGCCGATGGGCAGGGCGGGCGGAGACCCAGTACTTC.

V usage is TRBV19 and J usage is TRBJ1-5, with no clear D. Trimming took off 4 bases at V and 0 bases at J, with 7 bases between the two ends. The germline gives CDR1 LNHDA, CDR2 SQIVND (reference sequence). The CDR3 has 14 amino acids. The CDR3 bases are TGTGCCAGTAGTAACAGTGATAGCAATCAGCCCCAGCATTTT. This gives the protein CASSNSDSNQPQHF. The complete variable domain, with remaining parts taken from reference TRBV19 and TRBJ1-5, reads DGGITQSPKYLFRKEGQNVTLSCEQNLNHDAMYWYRQDPGQGLRLIYYSQIVNDFQKGDIAEGYSVSREKKESFPLTVTSAQKNPTAFYLCASSNSDSNQPQHFGDGTRLSIL.

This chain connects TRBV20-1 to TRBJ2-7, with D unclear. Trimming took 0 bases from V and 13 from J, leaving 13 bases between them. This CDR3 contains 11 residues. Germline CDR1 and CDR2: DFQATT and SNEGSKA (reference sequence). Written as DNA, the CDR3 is TGCAGTGCTAGAGATTCCAGTAGCCGATACTTC. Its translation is CSARDSSSRYF.

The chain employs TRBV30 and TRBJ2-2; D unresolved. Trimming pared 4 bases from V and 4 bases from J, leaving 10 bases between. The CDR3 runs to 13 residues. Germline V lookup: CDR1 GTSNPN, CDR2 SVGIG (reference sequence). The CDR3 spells CAWTGLLTGELFF. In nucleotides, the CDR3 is TGTGCCTGGACTGGGCTTCTCACCGGGGAGCTGTTTTTT. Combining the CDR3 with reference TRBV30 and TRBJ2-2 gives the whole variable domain SQTIHQWPATLVQPVGSPLSLECTVEGTSNPNLYWYRQAAGRGLQLLFYSVGIGQISSEVPQNLSASRPQDRQFILSSKKLLLSDSGFYLCAWTGLLTGELFFGEGSRLTVL.

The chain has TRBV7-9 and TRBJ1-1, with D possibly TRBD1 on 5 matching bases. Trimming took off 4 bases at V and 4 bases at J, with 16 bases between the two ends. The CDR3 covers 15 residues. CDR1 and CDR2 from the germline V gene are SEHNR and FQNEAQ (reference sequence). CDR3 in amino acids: CASSYGVRGSTEAFF. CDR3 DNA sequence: TGTGCCAGCAGCTATGGGGTAAGGGGTTCCACTGAAGCTTTCTTT.

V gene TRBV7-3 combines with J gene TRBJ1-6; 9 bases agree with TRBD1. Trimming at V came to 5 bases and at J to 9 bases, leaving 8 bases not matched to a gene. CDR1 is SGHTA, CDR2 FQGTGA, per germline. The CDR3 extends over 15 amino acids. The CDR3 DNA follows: TGTGCCAGCAGCGAGAGAGGACAGGGGATTTCACCCCTCCACTTT. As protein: CASSERGQGISPLHF.

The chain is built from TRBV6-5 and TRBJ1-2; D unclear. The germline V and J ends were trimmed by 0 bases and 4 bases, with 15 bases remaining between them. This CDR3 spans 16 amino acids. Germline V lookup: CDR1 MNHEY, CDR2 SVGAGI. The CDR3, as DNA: TGTGCCAGCAGTTACTCTTCCACGGGAGGAAGCTATGGCTACACCTTC. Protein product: CASSYSSTGGSYGYTF.

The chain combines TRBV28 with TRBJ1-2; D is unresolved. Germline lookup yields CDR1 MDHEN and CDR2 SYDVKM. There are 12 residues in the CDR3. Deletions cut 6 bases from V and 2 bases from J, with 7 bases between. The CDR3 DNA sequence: TGTGCCAGCAGCACAGACAACTATGGCTACACCTTC. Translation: CASSTDNYGYTF.

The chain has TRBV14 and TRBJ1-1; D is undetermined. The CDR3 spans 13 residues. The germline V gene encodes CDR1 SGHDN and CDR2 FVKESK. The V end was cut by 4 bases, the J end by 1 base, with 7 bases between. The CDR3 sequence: CASSRLTNTEAFF. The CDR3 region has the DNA TGTGCCAGCAGCCGACTCACGAACACTGAAGCTTTCTTT. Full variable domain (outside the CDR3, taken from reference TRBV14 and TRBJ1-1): EAGVTQFPSHSVIEKGQTVTLRCDPISGHDNLYWYRRVMGKEIKFLLHFVKESKQDESGMPNNRFLAERTGGTYSTLKVQPAELEDSGVYFCASSRLTNTEAFFGQGTRLTVV.

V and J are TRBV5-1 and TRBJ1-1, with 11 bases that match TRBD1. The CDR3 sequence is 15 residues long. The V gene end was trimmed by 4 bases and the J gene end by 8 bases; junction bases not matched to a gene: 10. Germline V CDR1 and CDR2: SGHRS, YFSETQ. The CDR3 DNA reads TGCGCCAGCAGCCAACTATTGGGACAGGGGGAGGAAGCTTTCTTT. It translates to CASSQLLGQGEEAFF.

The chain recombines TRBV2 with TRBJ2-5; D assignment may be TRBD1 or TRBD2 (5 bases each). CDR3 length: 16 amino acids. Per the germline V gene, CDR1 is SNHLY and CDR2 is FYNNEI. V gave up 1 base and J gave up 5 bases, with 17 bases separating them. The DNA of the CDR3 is TGTGCCAGCAGTGAAGTTGGGGGTGGTCAGGGCGAGACCCAGTACTTC. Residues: CASSEVGGGQGETQYF.

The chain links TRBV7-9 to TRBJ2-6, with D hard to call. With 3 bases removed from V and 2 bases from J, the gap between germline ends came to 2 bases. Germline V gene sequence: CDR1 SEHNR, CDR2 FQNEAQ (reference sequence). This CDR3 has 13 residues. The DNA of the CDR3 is TGTGCCAGCAGCTTGGCTGGGGCCAACGTCCTGACTTTC. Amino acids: CASSLAGANVLTF.

CDR3 bases: TGTGCCAGCAGTTATAGCGGGGGGGCCAATAGGTATACGCAGTATTTT. It yields the protein CASSYSGGANRYTQYF. This rearrangement joins TRBV6-2 or TRBV6-3 to TRBJ2-3, with 11 positions matching TRBD2. Germline trimming cut 3 bases from V and 7 bases from J; bases unmatched to any gene: 9. The CDR3 is 16 residues long. Per germline, CDR1 MNHEY and CDR2 SVGEGT.

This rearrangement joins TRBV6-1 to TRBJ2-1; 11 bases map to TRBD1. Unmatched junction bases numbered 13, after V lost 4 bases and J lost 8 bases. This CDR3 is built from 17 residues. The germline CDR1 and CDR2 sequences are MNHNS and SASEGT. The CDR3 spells CASSVFSGTGGYYEQFF. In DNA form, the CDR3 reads TGTGCCAGCAGTGTATTTTCCGGGACAGGGGGGTATTATGAGCAGTTCTTC.